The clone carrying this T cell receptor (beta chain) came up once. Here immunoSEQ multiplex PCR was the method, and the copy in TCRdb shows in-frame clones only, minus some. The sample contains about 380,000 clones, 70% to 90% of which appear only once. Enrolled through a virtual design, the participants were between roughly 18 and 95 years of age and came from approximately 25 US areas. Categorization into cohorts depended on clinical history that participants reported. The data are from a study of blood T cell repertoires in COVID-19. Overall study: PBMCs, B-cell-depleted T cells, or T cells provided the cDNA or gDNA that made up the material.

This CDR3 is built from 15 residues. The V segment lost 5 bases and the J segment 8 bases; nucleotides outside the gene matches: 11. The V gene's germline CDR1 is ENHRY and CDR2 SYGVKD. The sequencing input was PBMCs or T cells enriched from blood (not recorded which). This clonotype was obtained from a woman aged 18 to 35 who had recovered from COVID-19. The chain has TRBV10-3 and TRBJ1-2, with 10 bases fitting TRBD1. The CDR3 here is CAISLPTGGAGGYTF. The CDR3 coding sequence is TGTGCCATCAGTTTGCCGACAGGGGGCGCGGGGGGCTACACCTTC.